This T cell receptor (beta chain) was obtained from a study of CD8 T cells in Susac syndrome. Background on the study: At blood draw, Susac syndrome patients were therapy-naive, on corticosteroids, or on intravenous immunoglobulin alone.

When the RNA was reverse transcribed, random hexamers were used with an input of about 0.45 to 1 ug. An immunoSEQ multiplex PCR amplified TCR beta CDR3 over 54 Vbeta and 13 Jbeta. TCRdb used MiXCR to reprocess the immunoSEQ multiplex PCR reads, holding one entry per CDR3 protein. The sample has some 110,000 distinct CDR3 sequences, approximately 94% seen once; the top ten hold 0.4% to 0.5%. Trimming cost V 0 bases and J 4 bases, with 14 bases left between them. The germline V gene has CDR1 KGHSH and CDR2 LQKENI. CDR3 size: 16 residues. This sequence joins TRBV18 and TRBJ2-3, with D possibly matching TRBD2 (6 bases). The receptor comes from a human donor with Susac syndrome. The sequencing sample was made of CD8+ T cells from PBMCs. The CDR3 DNA follows: TGTGCCAGCTCACCACCCTCGGGTGGAGGGCCAGATACGCAGTATTTT. This encodes CASSPPSGGGPDTQYF.